Each of the 26 T cell receptor beta chains below was sequenced from the same sample in a study of cytomegalovirus exposure and HLA in healthy donors. The primer mix had 60 Vbeta and 13 Jbeta primers. Using immunoSEQ multiplex PCR, the repertoire was profiled, and TCRdb retains in-frame clones only, with some absent. The sample consists of 150,000 or so clones, more than 75% of them appearing once. Sequencing input: PBMCs. The receptors stem from a man in his thirties or forties in good health and CMV-seropositive.

In its sample, this clone was seen a few times. This rearrangement joins TRBV30 to TRBJ2-7, with TRBD2 identical over 7 bases. This CDR3 spans 16 amino acids. Germline values: CDR1 GTSNPN, CDR2 SVGIG (reference sequence). V dropped 0 bases and J dropped 2; count of bases not matched to a gene: 10. In nucleotides, the CDR3 is TGTGCCTGGAGTGTCGGGGGGACGGTGATTACCTACGAGCAGTACTTC. This translates into CAWSVGGTVITYEQYF.

The V call is TRBV6-1, the J call TRBJ2-5; 9 bases agree with TRBD1. The end of the DNA fits TRBJ2-7 better, so the J call may be wrong. The V gene's germline CDR1 is MNHNS and CDR2 SASEGT. The length of the CDR3 is 12 residues. The CDR3 DNA reads TGTGCCAGCACGGGACAGGGCTACGAGCAGTACTTC. It encodes CASTGQGYEQYF.

This rearrangement joins TRBV5-6 to TRBJ1-1; D ambiguous. There are 12 residues in the CDR3. The germline V gene encodes CDR1 SGHDT and CDR2 YYEEEE. The germline V and J ends were trimmed by 4 bases and 1 base, with 5 bases remaining between them. CDR3 sequence: CASSHRNTEAFF. CDR3 sequence (DNA): TGTGCCAGCAGCCACAGGAACACTGAAGCTTTCTTT.

The gene calls are TRBV5-1 and TRBJ2-3; 13 bases are a match to TRBD2. Trimming cost V 0 bases and J 2 bases; bases outside gene matches: 6. Germline CDR1 is SGHRS and CDR2 is YFSETQ. The CDR3 has 18 amino acids. CDR3 sequence: CASSLAGLAGSTTDTQYF. CDR3 bases: TGCGCCAGCAGCTTGGCGGGACTAGCGGGGTCGACCACAGATACGCAGTATTTT. The full variable domain, completed using reference TRBV5-1 and TRBJ2-3, is KAGVTQTPRYLIKTRGQQVTLSCSPISGHRSVSWYQQTPGQGLQFLFEYFSETQRNKGNFPGRFSGRQFSNSRSEMNVSTLELGDSALYLCASSLAGLAGSTTDTQYFGPGTRLTVL.

The gene calls are TRBV9 and TRBJ2-2; TRBD2 might be the D (6 bases). Deletions cut 4 bases from V and 0 bases from J, with 10 bases between. Per germline, CDR1 SGDLS and CDR2 YYNGEE. The CDR3 covers 15 residues. In DNA, the CDR3 is TGTGCCAGCAGCCCCCGACTAGCGAACACCGGGGAGCTGTTTTTT. Its translation: CASSPRLANTGELFF.

J is TRBJ2-3 and V is TRBV10-3; 10 bases are shared with TRBD2. The length of the CDR3 is 14 residues. CDR1 is ENHRY and CDR2 is SYGVKD in the germline V gene. Unmatched junction bases numbered 6, after V lost 10 bases and J lost 2 bases. CDR3 in DNA: TGTGCCACCCTGACTAGCGGGCCCACAGATACGCAGTATTTT. This encodes CATLTSGPTDTQYF.

The chain is built from TRBV7-6 and TRBJ2-5, with D maybe TRBD1 (6 bases). The CDR3 extends over 12 amino acids. The V end lost 5 bases, the J end lost 4 bases, and 8 bases lay between the germline ends. The germline V gene has CDR1 SGHVS and CDR2 FNYEAQ. CDR3 sequence (DNA): TGTGCCAGCAGCGGACAGCGAGAGACCCAGTACTTC. Its translation is CASSGQRETQYF.

Here the CDR3 DNA reads TGTGCCAGCCGGGGTCAGGGGGCGAGTGAGCAGTTCTTC. Translation gives CASRGQGASEQFF. The chain has TRBV27 and TRBJ2-1; TRBD1 matches at 8 bases. Per the germline V gene, CDR1 is MNHEY and CDR2 is SMNVEV (reference sequence). V gave up 8 bases and J gave up 9 bases; unmatched junction bases: 9. There are 13 residues in the CDR3.

The chain carries TRBV7-9 and TRBJ1-4, with 7 positions matching TRBD1. Per the germline V gene, CDR1 is SEHNR and CDR2 is FQNEAQ (reference sequence). Unmatched junction bases numbered 7, after V lost 2 bases and J lost 7 bases. The CDR3 contains 15 residues. The CDR3 sequence is CASSLNRGSSEKLFF. For the CDR3, the DNA is TGTGCCAGCAGCTTAAACAGGGGCAGTAGTGAAAAACTGTTTTTT.

J is TRBJ2-3 and V is TRBV10-3; possible D gene TRBD2, 5 bases. Germline V gene data show CDR1 as ENHRY and CDR2 as SYGVKD. The V end was cut by 0 bases, the J end by 6 bases, with 16 bases between. The CDR3 is made up of 16 amino acids. The CDR3 sequence: CAISESLVSESDTQYF. In DNA form, the CDR3 reads TGTGCCATCAGTGAGTCTCTGGTTAGCGAGTCGGATACGCAGTATTTT.

The V call is TRBV7-9, the J call TRBJ1-2; D might be TRBD1 (6 bases). Germline V gene sequence: CDR1 SEHNR, CDR2 FQNEAQ (reference sequence). Trimming cost V 1 base and J 5 bases, with 14 bases left between them. This CDR3 has 15 residues. The CDR3 sequence: CASSLVPGQFYGYTF. The CDR3 nucleotides are TGTGCCAGCAGCTTAGTCCCGGGACAATTTTATGGCTACACCTTC.

The genes are TRBV9 and TRBJ2-2, with TRBD1 matching over 9 bases. The V gene's germline CDR1 is SGDLS and CDR2 YYNGEE. J gave up 4 bases and V 0 bases, and 7 bases lay outside the gene matches. The CDR3 totals 17 residues. The CDR3 nucleotides are TGTGCCAGCAGCGTAGATCTGGGACAGGGTGTCACCGGGGAGCTGTTTTTT. This codes for CASSVDLGQGVTGELFF.

The chain uses TRBV19 and TRBJ2-7, with no clear D. The CDR3 is 13 amino acids. Germline V gene sequence: CDR1 LNHDA, CDR2 SQIVND (reference sequence). V was shortened by 5 bases and J by 1 base, with 9 bases between the two germline ends. The CDR3 sequence is CASSVTDSYEQYF. The CDR3, as DNA: TGTGCCAGTAGTGTCACAGATTCCTACGAGCAGTACTTC.

A few counts support this clone. The gene calls are TRBV6-6 and TRBJ1-4; D perhaps matches TRBD1 (6 bases). Germline lookup yields CDR1 MNHNY and CDR2 SVGAGI (reference sequence). V was cut by 6 bases and J by 5 bases, with 13 bases left in between. There are 14 residues in the CDR3. The CDR3 DNA is TGTGCCAGCAGGGTTCAGGGGACGAATGAAAAACTGTTTTTT. Translated, it gives CASRVQGTNEKLFF.

The genes are TRBV21-1 and TRBJ1-1; TRBD1, the table's D call, lacks a check against the DNA. TRBV21-1 counts as a pseudogene. This CDR3 is 19 amino acids long. The CDR3 DNA reads TGTGCCAGCAGCAAAGCAGCCGCTCGACAGCCCTTAATGAACACTGAAGCTTTCTTT. Protein sequence: CASSKAAARQPLMNTEAFF.

The chain combines TRBV5-1 with TRBJ2-7, with 8 nucleotides matching TRBD2. Germline-derived CDR1 and CDR2 are SGHRS and YFSETQ. V lost 1 base and J lost 0; bases outside the gene matches: 3. The length of the CDR3 is 15 residues. CDR3 coding DNA: TGCGCCAGCAGCTTGCAAAGCGGGAGCTCCTACGAGCAGTACTTC. Translated: CASSLQSGSSYEQYF.

The genes are TRBV6-1 and TRBJ2-3; D is uncertain. CDR1 is MNHNS, CDR2 SASEGT, per germline. Deletions cut 5 bases from V and 6 bases from J, with 15 bases between. This CDR3 is 14 amino acids long. In DNA, the CDR3 is TGTGCCAGCAGTTCTGGGCCTTCGGCGGATACGCAGTATTTT. It is translated as CASSSGPSADTQYF.

This clone was counted once. The CDR3 DNA reads TGTGCCAGCAGCCTTAATCTGGACAGGGGGGCTCCTACTGGGGATGAGCAGTTCTTC. Its translation is CASSLNLDRGAPTGDEQFF. The chain has TRBV28 and TRBJ2-1; 10 nucleotides align to TRBD1. Germline assignment: CDR1 MDHEN and CDR2 SYDVKM. V was pared by 6 bases and J by 8 bases, with 22 bases of the junction left unmatched. This CDR3 has 19 residues.

The chain employs TRBV29-1 and TRBJ2-1; D is unclear. The CDR3 covers 14 residues. CDR1 and CDR2 (germline): SQVTM, ANQGSEA. Trimming cost V 6 bases and J 8 bases, with 20 bases left between them. The CDR3 loop reads CSVGAEVTLDEQFF. The CDR3, as DNA: TGCAGCGTAGGAGCAGAAGTCACTTTGGATGAGCAGTTCTTC.

The chain joins TRBV5-6 to TRBJ2-5; 9 nucleotides agree with TRBD2. The CDR3 extends over 15 amino acids. The J segment lost 0 bases and the V segment lost 7 bases, leaving 7 bases of the junction unmatched. Germline V lookup: CDR1 SGHDT, CDR2 YYEEEE. In DNA form, the CDR3 reads TGTGCCAGCCACGGGGCTAGCGGGGACCAAGAGACCCAGTACTTC. This codes for CASHGASGDQETQYF.

This chain uses TRBV7-8 with TRBJ2-5; TRBD1 aligns across 7 bases. The CDR3 runs to 14 residues. The germline V gene encodes CDR1 SGHVS and CDR2 FQNEAQ. The V and J ends lost 5 bases and 3 bases, in that order; junction bases with no gene match: 6. The DNA for the CDR3 is TGTGCCAGCAGCCCTTCAGGGGGAAAAGAGACCCAGTACTTC. Translating it yields CASSPSGGKETQYF.

In its sample, this clone was seen a few times. J is TRBJ2-2 and V is TRBV27; no reliable D call. This CDR3 region has 16 residues. CDR1 and CDR2 from the germline V gene are MNHEY and SMNVEV (reference sequence). The germline V and J ends were trimmed by 8 bases and 2 bases, with 18 bases remaining between them. CDR3: CASFPGYGGNTGELFF. The CDR3 nucleotides read TGTGCCAGCTTCCCCGGGTACGGCGGTAACACCGGGGAGCTGTTTTTT.

V is TRBV2 and J is TRBJ1-1, with 9 bases that match TRBD1. The CDR3 has 15 amino acids. Losses at the gene ends were 6 bases for V and 5 bases for J; bases not matched to a gene: 10. Germline lookup yields CDR1 SNHLY and CDR2 FYNNEI. This CDR3 is CASRADRGFGTEAFF. The CDR3 coding sequence is TGTGCCAGCAGGGCGGACAGGGGATTTGGGACTGAAGCTTTCTTT.

The chain has TRBV29-1 and TRBJ2-7, with 12 bases identical to TRBD1. The CDR3 sequence is 15 residues long. The V and J ends lost 4 bases and 6 bases, in that order; junction bases with no gene match: 10. CDR1 is SQVTM, CDR2 ANQGSEA, per germline. The CDR3 spells CSVGTRDRGPVEQYF. The CDR3 region has the DNA TGCAGCGTTGGAACCCGGGACAGGGGGCCCGTCGAGCAGTACTTC.

The V and J genes are TRBV28 and TRBJ1-5; D not resolved. The CDR3 runs to 10 residues. Trimming cost V 5 bases and J 8 bases, with 4 bases left between them. Germline CDR1 and CDR2: MDHEN and SYDVKM. The CDR3 spells CASSQKPQHF. The CDR3 bases are TGTGCCAGCAGTCAAAAGCCCCAGCATTTT.

This clone has only a few counts. This rearrangement joins TRBV5-1 to TRBJ2-7; 9 nucleotides align to TRBD1. Trimming at V came to 4 bases and at J to 2 bases, leaving 4 bases not matched to a gene. The CDR3 is made up of 14 amino acids. Germline values: CDR1 SGHRS, CDR2 YFSETQ. CDR3 loop: CASSIGQGPYEQYF. The CDR3 nucleotides read TGCGCCAGCAGCATAGGACAGGGGCCCTACGAGCAGTACTTC. Drawing the rest from reference TRBV5-1 and TRBJ2-7, the complete variable domain is KAGVTQTPRYLIKTRGQQVTLSCSPISGHRSVSWYQQTPGQGLQFLFEYFSETQRNKGNFPGRFSGRQFSNSRSEMNVSTLELGDSALYLCASSIGQGPYEQYFGPGTRLTVT.